This TCR beta chain was obtained from a study of blood T cell repertoires in COVID-19 (TCRdb year 2020). Background for the entire study: The collaborator samples originated in the United States, Italy and Spain and spanned the acute and convalescent phases of COVID-19. The prospective study material was composed of cDNA or gDNA derived from T cells, B-cell-depleted T cells, or PBMCs. Subjects who had been exposed to COVID-19, were actively infected with it, or had recovered from it provided the deeply sampled blood TCRbeta repertoires that made up the dataset. The repertoires were made available in a free public database intended to serve as a resource for research on the immune response to SARS-CoV-2. The samples were drawn from two sources: the first 160 participants of the ongoing ImmuneRACE study, and 1,000 to 1,500 subjects contributed by 6 global collaborators. Sample metadata almost always included a de-identified subject ID, COVID-19 status, age in years and sex. HLA class I and class II types, where available, came from metadata supplied by the sample provider rather than from assay-based typing. On the study overall, not on this receptor specifically: How much clinical and demographic metadata was included differed by source and by participant, and the metadata was provided uncurated.

The collaborating institutions used their own protocols to collect whole blood in K2EDTA tubes. For TCRbeta analysis, collaborator samples were shipped as frozen whole blood, as isolated PBMCs, or as DNA extracted from either sample type. Trimming accounts for 0 bases at V and 2 bases at J, while the number of junction bases matched to no gene is 2. From a lookup of the germline V gene, CDR1 and CDR2 are SGHRS and YFSETQ. The CDR3 measures 14 amino acids from cysteine to phenylalanine. Solely the CDR3 DNA is kept, with 42 bases framed from the first base. The sample holds one count of this clone. Its antigen target is currently unknown. Base qualities were left out, and no much larger clone turns up one base away. TCRbeta CDR3 regions were amplified from genomic DNA by means of the immunoSEQ Assay, a bias-controlled multiplex PCR. The authors' analysis ran thus. The number of nucleated cells in each sample was estimated from the amplification of reference gene primers within the assay. To quantify the absolute abundance of each unique TCRbeta CDR3 rearrangement, sequence reads were collapsed and filtered. For each sample, productive Simpson clonality was calculated as the square root of Simpson's diversity index over productive rearrangements. TCRdb holds this immuneACCESS table with in-frame rearrangements only. Some clones are missing; in checked studies, unresolved V genes explain under half, and the rest has no known cause. The V and J calls and clone size are taken from that table; D and trimming were inferred from the DNA. The sample table shows about 200,000 clones, and roughly 78% are seen once. Clones ranked in the top ten supply 2.5% to 3% of the sample.

The source of this sequence is a woman of 80 years or more with active or convalescent COVID-19. Sequenced input: peripheral blood. In this chain, TRBV5-1 is recombined with TRBJ2-7; TRBD1 lines up with 7 middle nucleotides. The CDR3 reads as follows: CASSLEGAAYEQYF. The DNA is TGCGCCAGCAGCTTGGAGGGGGCGGCCTACGAGCAGTACTTC.